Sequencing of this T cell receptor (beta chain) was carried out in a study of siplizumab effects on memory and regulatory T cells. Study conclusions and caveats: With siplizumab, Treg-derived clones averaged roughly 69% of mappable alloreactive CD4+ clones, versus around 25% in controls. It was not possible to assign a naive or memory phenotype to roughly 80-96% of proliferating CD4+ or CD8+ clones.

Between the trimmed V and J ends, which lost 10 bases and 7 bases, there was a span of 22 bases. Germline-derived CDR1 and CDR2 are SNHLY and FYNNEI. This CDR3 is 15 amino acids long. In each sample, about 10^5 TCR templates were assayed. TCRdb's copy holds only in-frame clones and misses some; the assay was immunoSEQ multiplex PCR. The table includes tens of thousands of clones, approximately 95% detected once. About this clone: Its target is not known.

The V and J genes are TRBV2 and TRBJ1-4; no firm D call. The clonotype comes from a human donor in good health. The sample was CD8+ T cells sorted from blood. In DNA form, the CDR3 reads TGTGCCACCACCGAGTCTCCCAGGTTCGGTGAAAAACTGTTTTTT. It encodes CATTESPRFGEKLFF.